The sequence of this T cell receptor (beta chain) was determined in a study of T cell changes during pregnancy in multiple sclerosis. Clones were sequenced by immunoSEQ multiplex PCR, and TCRdb holds only the in-frame ones, with some missing. The sample consists of roughly 66,000 clones, about 90% of them appearing once. The length of the CDR3 is 14 residues. Germline CDR1 reads SGHTA; CDR2 reads FQGNSA. V lost 6 bases and J lost 2; bases outside the gene matches: 7. The gene calls are TRBV7-2 and TRBJ2-7; 7 bases are a match to TRBD2. The material was peripheral blood, obtained in the first trimester of pregnancy. This sequence was found in a female donor with multiple sclerosis, enrolled in a pregnancy study. The CDR3 DNA reads as TGTGCCAGCAGTCAACAGCGGGGCGCCTACGAGCAGTACTTC. It encodes CASSQQRGAYEQYF.